This T cell receptor beta chain is drawn from a study of blood T cell repertoires in COVID-19. Study details: Acute and convalescent COVID-19 specimens originated in the United States, Italy and Spain. In each case, the material was cDNA or gDNA derived from T cells, B-cell-depleted T cells, or PBMCs.

As originally analysed: For nucleated cells, counts were estimated from reference gene primer amplification. Data came from immunoSEQ multiplex PCR; TCRdb stores just in-frame clones and leaves some out. D and trimming come from the DNA, and the V and J calls and clone size come from that table. The data show around 110,000 clones, roughly 79% seen once. The source material was peripheral blood. The sequence derives from a man between 65 and 79 years old with active or convalescent COVID-19.

The CDR3 DNA is TGTGCCAGCAGTAACAGGGGGTTTGAAAACATTCAGTACTTC. Its protein is CASSNRGFENIQYF. The chain is built from TRBV6-6 and TRBJ2-4; 8 bases map to TRBD1. The CDR3 spans 14 residues. V lost 5 bases and J lost 5; bases outside the gene matches: 5. Germline V gene lookup returns CDR1 MNHNY and CDR2 SVGAGI (reference sequence).